A selection of T cell receptor beta chains follows, all from one sample in a study of blood T cell repertoires in COVID-19. Sequencing used immunoSEQ multiplex PCR; TCRdb keeps in-frame clones, though not all of them. In the table there are 220,000 or so clones, around 85% of which are singletons. The sample consisted of PBMCs or T cells enriched from blood (not recorded which). These receptors were obtained from a woman aged 40 to 49 with acute COVID-19. The CDR3 runs from the conserved cysteine through the conserved F or W. Fields, in order: D gene, J gene, V gene, clone size, CDR3 protein, CDR3 DNA. D genes are given only for firm matches. Not all rows give a size; the values are once, few, many and, for expanded clones, a class.

d_call: -; j_call: TRBJ1-3; v_call: TRBV18; clone_size: -; cdr3_aa: CASSPTASSYRNTIYF; cdr3_nt: TGTGCCAGCTCACCTACAGCCTCGAGTTATAGAAACACCATATATTTT
d_call: TRBD2; j_call: TRBJ2-1; v_call: TRBV4-1; clone_size: -; cdr3_aa: CASSQESGTSGSREQFF; cdr3_nt: TGCGCCAGCAGCCAAGAATCGGGGACTAGCGGGAGCCGGGAGCAGTTCTTC
d_call: TRBD2; j_call: TRBJ2-4; v_call: TRBV4-3; clone_size: -; cdr3_aa: CASSQERGVKNIQYF; cdr3_nt: TGCGCCAGCAGCCAAGAGCGGGGGGTTAAAAACATTCAGTACTTC
d_call: TRBD1; j_call: TRBJ2-7; v_call: TRBV7-8; clone_size: -; cdr3_aa: CASSLVMSPTGGVGYEQYF; cdr3_nt: TGTGCCAGCAGCTTAGTCATGAGCCCCACAGGGGGCGTAGGCTACGAGCAGTACTTC
d_call: -; j_call: TRBJ1-6; v_call: TRBV6-5; clone_size: -; cdr3_aa: CASSGGVNSPLHF; cdr3_nt: TGTGCCAGCAGCGGGGGGGTTAATTCACCCCTCCACTTT
d_call: -; j_call: TRBJ1-1; v_call: TRBV3-1/TRBV3-2; clone_size: once; cdr3_aa: CASSQDKNRDNTEAFF; cdr3_nt: TGTGCCAGCAGCCAAGATAAGAACAGGGATAACACTGAAGCTTTCTTT
d_call: -; j_call: TRBJ2-7; v_call: TRBV28; clone_size: -; cdr3_aa: CASSFGGQALNEQYF; cdr3_nt: TGTGCCAGCAGTTTCGGGGGTCAGGCCTTAAACGAGCAGTACTTC
d_call: -; j_call: TRBJ1-5; v_call: TRBV2; clone_size: -; cdr3_aa: CASSIVAPSNQPQHF; cdr3_nt: TGTGCCAGCAGCATCGTGGCACCTAGCAATCAGCCCCAGCATTTT
d_call: -; j_call: TRBJ2-7; v_call: TRBV20-1; clone_size: -; cdr3_aa: CSAGQNEQYF; cdr3_nt: TGCAGTGCTGGACAGAACGAGCAGTACTTC
d_call: -; j_call: TRBJ1-6; v_call: TRBV5-4; clone_size: -; cdr3_aa: CASSLARGIDSPLHF; cdr3_nt: TGTGCCAGCAGCTTGGCCAGAGGAATTGATTCACCCCTCCACTTT
d_call: TRBD2; j_call: TRBJ2-2; v_call: TRBV7-2; clone_size: -; cdr3_aa: CASSLVAGVGGELFF; cdr3_nt: TGTGCCAGCAGCTTAGTTGCGGGAGTTGGCGGGGAGCTGTTTTTT
d_call: TRBD2; j_call: TRBJ2-1; v_call: TRBV6-5; clone_size: -; cdr3_aa: CASSSDLSGKVDEQFF; cdr3_nt: TGTGCCAGCAGTTCGGACCTGAGCGGGAAGGTCGATGAGCAGTTCTTC
d_call: -; j_call: TRBJ2-7; v_call: TRBV27; clone_size: -; cdr3_aa: CASSLSSGYEQYF; cdr3_nt: TGTGCCAGCAGTTTGAGTAGCGGATACGAGCAGTACTTC
d_call: TRBD1; j_call: TRBJ1-3; v_call: TRBV9; clone_size: -; cdr3_aa: CASSWTGAGLEATGNTIYF; cdr3_nt: TGTGCCAGCAGCTGGACAGGGGCTGGGTTGGAGGCTACTGGAAACACCATATATTTT
d_call: TRBD2; j_call: TRBJ2-1; v_call: TRBV7-3; clone_size: -; cdr3_aa: CASSPNGLAGQNNEQFF; cdr3_nt: TGTGCCAGCAGCCCAAATGGCCTAGCGGGGCAAAACAATGAGCAGTTCTTC
d_call: -; j_call: TRBJ1-1; v_call: TRBV19; clone_size: -; cdr3_aa: CASSMRQNTEAFF; cdr3_nt: TGTGCCAGTAGTATGCGGCAGAACACTGAAGCTTTCTTT
d_call: -; j_call: TRBJ2-3; v_call: TRBV29-1; clone_size: -; cdr3_aa: CSVAVGALTDTQYF; cdr3_nt: TGCAGCGTTGCGGTTGGGGCGCTCACAGATACGCAGTATTTT
d_call: -; j_call: TRBJ1-1; v_call: TRBV11-1; clone_size: -; cdr3_aa: CASSFRNTEAFF; cdr3_nt: TGTGCCAGCAGCTTTAGGAACACTGAAGCTTTCTTT
d_call: -; j_call: TRBJ2-1; v_call: TRBV7-3; clone_size: -; cdr3_aa: CASSLTGALQNEQFF; cdr3_nt: TGTGCCAGCAGCTTAACGGGGGCCCTCCAAAATGAGCAGTTCTTC
d_call: TRBD2; j_call: TRBJ2-2; v_call: TRBV2; clone_size: -; cdr3_aa: CASRGLAGDSGELFF; cdr3_nt: TGTGCCAGCAGGGGACTAGCGGGAGACAGCGGGGAGCTGTTTTTT
d_call: TRBD1; j_call: TRBJ2-1; v_call: TRBV11-2; clone_size: -; cdr3_aa: CASSLAGTDYNEQFF; cdr3_nt: TGTGCCAGCAGCTTAGCCGGGACAGATTACAATGAGCAGTTCTTC
d_call: TRBD1; j_call: TRBJ2-1; v_call: TRBV7-9; clone_size: -; cdr3_aa: CASSPRTGTGFEQFF; cdr3_nt: TGTGCCAGCAGCCCACGTACCGGGACAGGGTTTGAGCAGTTCTTC
d_call: TRBD2; j_call: TRBJ2-2; v_call: TRBV6-4; clone_size: -; cdr3_aa: CASSVLAGSTGELFF; cdr3_nt: TGTGCCAGCAGTGTTTTAGCGGGAAGCACCGGGGAGCTGTTTTTT
d_call: -; j_call: TRBJ2-1; v_call: TRBV30; clone_size: -; cdr3_aa: CAWSSTRFQNEQFF; cdr3_nt: TGTGCCTGGAGTAGCACTAGATTTCAGAATGAGCAGTTCTTC
d_call: -; j_call: TRBJ2-7; v_call: TRBV3-1/TRBV3-2; clone_size: -; cdr3_aa: CASSQLARGAQYF; cdr3_nt: TGTGCCAGCAGCCAACTGGCGCGGGGCGCGCAGTACTTC
d_call: TRBD2; j_call: TRBJ2-1; v_call: TRBV19; clone_size: once; cdr3_aa: CASSYDSGRYNEQFF; cdr3_nt: TGTGCCAGTAGCTACGATAGCGGGAGGTACAATGAGCAGTTCTTC
d_call: TRBD1; j_call: TRBJ1-5; v_call: TRBV19; clone_size: -; cdr3_aa: CASRTEGQAINQPQHF; cdr3_nt: TGTGCCAGTAGGACCGAAGGACAGGCCATCAATCAGCCCCAGCATTTT
d_call: -; j_call: TRBJ2-1; v_call: TRBV28; clone_size: -; cdr3_aa: CATAGYNEQFF; cdr3_nt: TGTGCCACCGCGGGGTACAATGAGCAGTTCTTC
d_call: -; j_call: TRBJ1-1; v_call: TRBV5-1; clone_size: -; cdr3_aa: CASSLLWSGTEAFF; cdr3_nt: TGCGCCAGCAGCCTGCTATGGTCCGGTACTGAAGCTTTCTTT
d_call: -; j_call: TRBJ1-1; v_call: TRBV6-6; clone_size: -; cdr3_aa: CATLSGGDSAFF; cdr3_nt: TGTGCCACTCTCTCCGGGGGGGACTCAGCTTTCTTT
d_call: -; j_call: TRBJ2-1; v_call: TRBV30; clone_size: -; cdr3_aa: CGGGVHNEQFF; cdr3_nt: TGTGGAGGAGGGGTCCACAATGAGCAGTTCTTC
d_call: TRBD2; j_call: TRBJ2-1; v_call: TRBV5-1; clone_size: -; cdr3_aa: CASSLRGGLASDEQFF; cdr3_nt: TGCGCCAGCAGCTTGCGGGGCGGACTAGCGTCAGATGAGCAGTTCTTC
d_call: TRBD2; j_call: TRBJ2-7; v_call: TRBV7-2; clone_size: -; cdr3_aa: CASSLTSGTYEQYF; cdr3_nt: TGTGCCAGCAGCTTGACTAGCGGCACCTACGAGCAGTACTTC
d_call: -; j_call: TRBJ1-1; v_call: TRBV7-2; clone_size: -; cdr3_aa: CASSPLLGRDTEAFF; cdr3_nt: TGTGCCAGCAGCCCCCTTCTTGGCAGGGACACTGAAGCTTTCTTT
d_call: TRBD2; j_call: TRBJ2-5; v_call: TRBV2; clone_size: -; cdr3_aa: CASSGDSGKRETQYF; cdr3_nt: TGTGCCAGCAGTGGAGATAGCGGGAAAAGAGAGACCCAGTACTTC
d_call: -; j_call: TRBJ1-5; v_call: TRBV28; clone_size: -; cdr3_aa: CASSTSYQPQHF; cdr3_nt: -
d_call: -; j_call: TRBJ2-1; v_call: TRBV10-3; clone_size: -; cdr3_aa: CAISESVIYRESEQFF; cdr3_nt: TGTGCCATCAGTGAGTCGGTTATCTACAGAGAGAGTGAGCAGTTCTTC
d_call: TRBD1; j_call: TRBJ1-3; v_call: TRBV4-2; clone_size: -; cdr3_aa: CASSQDPPGQGSGNTIYF; cdr3_nt: TGTGCCAGCAGCCAAGATCCCCCGGGACAGGGGAGCGGAAACACCATATATTTT
d_call: TRBD1; j_call: TRBJ1-2; v_call: TRBV3-1/TRBV3-2; clone_size: -; cdr3_aa: CASSQGDRGYGYTF; cdr3_nt: TGTGCCAGCAGCCAAGGGGACAGGGGGTATGGCTACACCTTC
d_call: -; j_call: TRBJ2-1; v_call: TRBV19; clone_size: -; cdr3_aa: CASNLGRGGNNEQFF; cdr3_nt: TGTGCCAGTAACCTTGGAAGGGGGGGGAACAATGAGCAGTTCTTC
d_call: TRBD2; j_call: TRBJ2-7; v_call: TRBV13; clone_size: -; cdr3_aa: CASSFTGTSGLSSYEQYF; cdr3_nt: TGTGCCAGCAGCTTCACCGGGACTAGCGGCTTGAGCTCCTACGAGCAGTACTTC